The 12 T cell receptor beta chains below were found in one sample sequenced in a study of blood T cell repertoires in COVID-19. The protocol was immunoSEQ multiplex PCR, while the TCRdb copy is restricted to in-frame clones and leaves out a portion. The sample yields 98,000 or so clones, 88% seen once. Material for sequencing was peripheral blood. Receptors originate from a human donor in a cohort sampled during active COVID-19.

This rearrangement joins TRBV15 to TRBJ1-3; 8 nucleotides align to TRBD1. This CDR3 is 17 amino acids long. Germline CDR1 and CDR2: LNHNV and YYDKDF (reference sequence). V dropped 4 bases and J dropped 6; count of bases not matched to a gene: 14. CDR3 coding DNA: TGTGCCACCAGCATAGGATTCGGGCAGGGGGCTGAAAACACCATATATTTT. Encoded protein: CATSIGFGQGAENTIYF.

The chain links TRBV29-1 to TRBJ1-1, with a tentative D call TRBD1 (5 bases). The CDR3 runs 14 residues. Per germline, CDR1 SQVTM and CDR2 ANQGSEA. The germline V and J ends were trimmed by 3 bases and 1 base, with 12 bases remaining between them. CDR3 sequence (DNA): TGCAGCGTTGATATAGGACACGGGAACACTGAAGCTTTCTTT. This encodes CSVDIGHGNTEAFF.

The gene calls are TRBV14 and TRBJ2-1; 9 positions agree with TRBD2. The CDR3 covers 16 residues. Germline assignment: CDR1 SGHDN and CDR2 FVKESK. The V and J ends lost 3 bases and 10 bases, in that order; junction bases with no gene match: 13. CDR3 sequence reads: CASSHGYGGRGEEQFF. In DNA, the CDR3 is TGTGCCAGCAGCCACGGCTATGGCGGGAGGGGAGAGGAGCAGTTCTTC.

The rearrangement links TRBV24-1 to TRBJ2-5; 7 nucleotides agree with TRBD2. V lost 2 bases and J lost 5; bases outside the gene matches: 7. This CDR3 is 15 amino acids long. Germline V gene sequence: CDR1 KGHDR, CDR2 SFDVKD. The DNA of the CDR3 is TGTGCCACCAGTGATTGGGGGGGAGCTGGGGAGACCCAGTACTTC. Encoded protein: CATSDWGGAGETQYF.

The rearrangement uses TRBV7-9 and TRBJ2-5; D may be TRBD1 (6 bases). Germline CDR1 reads SEHNR; CDR2 reads FQNEAQ (reference sequence). V lost 4 bases and J lost 0, with 12 bases in between. CDR3 length: 15 amino acids. The CDR3 is CASSSRDTNQETQYF. In DNA, the CDR3 is TGTGCCAGCAGCTCCCGGGACACCAACCAAGAGACCCAGTACTTC.

The V call is TRBV15, the J call TRBJ2-7; TRBD1 might be the D (5 bases). Between the trimmed V and J ends, which lost 0 bases and 3 bases, there was a span of 12 bases. CDR1 and CDR2 from the germline V gene are LNHNV and YYDKDF (reference sequence). CDR3 length: 15 amino acids. The CDR3 loop reads CATSREAGIFYEQYF. The CDR3 DNA follows: TGTGCCACCAGCAGAGAGGCAGGGATCTTCTACGAGCAGTACTTC.

The CDR3 DNA reads TGTGCCTGGAGTGAAGGGGGTTATAGCAATCAGCCCCAGCATTTT. Residues: CAWSEGGYSNQPQHF. The rearrangement joins TRBV30 to TRBJ1-5, with a possible D match to TRBD1 (6 bases). Trimming removed 1 base at V and 0 bases at J, with 10 bases between. This CDR3 contains 15 residues. The germline V gene encodes CDR1 GTSNPN and CDR2 SVGIG (reference sequence).

The J gene is TRBJ2-5, the V gene TRBV12-2; TRBD2 is the table's D call, not checked against the DNA. TRBV12-2 corresponds to a pseudogene. The CDR3 totals 17 residues. CDR3 sequence reads: CASRLATVLLAEETQYF. The CDR3 DNA follows: TGTGCAAGTCGCTTAGCAACCGTCTTACTAGCGGAAGAGACCCAGTACTTC.

This chain connects TRBV27 to TRBJ2-7, with a possible D match to TRBD2 (6 bases). Between the trimmed V and J ends, which lost 4 bases and 0 bases, there was a span of 10 bases. Germline V CDR1 and CDR2: MNHEY, SMNVEV (reference sequence). CDR3 size: 14 residues. The CDR3 nucleotides are TGTGCCAGCAGTTATTTGGAGGGCTCCTACGAGCAGTACTTC. This gives the protein CASSYLEGSYEQYF.

The chain has TRBV5-1 and TRBJ2-5; D is perhaps TRBD1 (6 bases). Trimming stripped 4 bases from V and 2 bases from J, with 12 bases between. Germline V lookup: CDR1 SGHRS, CDR2 YFSETQ. The length of the CDR3 is 14 residues. The DNA of the CDR3 is TGCGCCAGCAGCCTGACAGGACCTCAAGAGACCCAGTACTTC. Translation gives CASSLTGPQETQYF.

The rearrangement joins TRBV19 to TRBJ1-4; D may be TRBD1 (5 bases). Germline V gene lookup returns CDR1 LNHDA and CDR2 SQIVND (reference sequence). There are 16 residues in the CDR3. V lost 4 bases to trimming and J lost 5 bases, with 17 bases between them. CDR3 loop: CASSSREGLPNEKLFF. The CDR3, as DNA: TGTGCCAGTAGTAGTCGGGAGGGACTACCAAATGAAAAACTGTTTTTT.

The J gene is TRBJ1-5, the V gene TRBV28, with D hard to call. CDR3 size: 11 residues. Germline loops: CDR1 MDHEN, CDR2 SYDVKM. Trimming pared 3 bases from V and 7 bases from J, leaving 4 bases between. CDR3 DNA sequence: TGTGCCAGCAGTTTTGGCCAGCCCCAGCATTTT. The encoded protein is CASSFGQPQHF.